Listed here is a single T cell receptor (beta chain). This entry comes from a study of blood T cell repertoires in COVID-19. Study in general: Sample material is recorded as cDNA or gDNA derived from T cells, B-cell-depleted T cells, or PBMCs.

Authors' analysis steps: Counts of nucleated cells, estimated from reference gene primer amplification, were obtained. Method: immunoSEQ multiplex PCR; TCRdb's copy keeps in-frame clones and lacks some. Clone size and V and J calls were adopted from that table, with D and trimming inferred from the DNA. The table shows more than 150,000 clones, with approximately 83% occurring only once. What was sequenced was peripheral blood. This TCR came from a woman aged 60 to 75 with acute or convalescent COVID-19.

The CDR3 DNA follows: TGCGCCAGCAGCCAAGAGGGGGCCGGGACAGGTTTCTCAACTAATGAAAAACTGTTTTTT. As protein: CASSQEGAGTGFSTNEKLFF. V gene TRBV4-1 combines with J gene TRBJ1-4; TRBD1 matches 8 bases. The CDR3 is made up of 20 amino acids. Germline CDR1 is MGHRA and CDR2 is YSYEKL. Trimming removed 0 bases from V and 0 bases from J; junction bases left unmatched: 12.